What follows describes a single TCR delta chain. Its antigen remains unknown. A far larger clone is just one base off, so this is likely a read error. Within the sample, other DNA sequences also encode this same CDR3. This entry belongs to a study of γδ T cells in repeated Plasmodium falciparum infection. The overall study: Malian children with intense seasonal malaria exposure were compared with matched Australian children.

This CDR3 is built from 16 residues. Germline-derived CDR1 and CDR2 are GEAIGNYY and EKD. Whole-study results and caveats: Compared with Australian children, Malian Vdelta2-negative repertoires seemed more clonal, less diverse, less shared. Vgamma9/Vdelta2+ T cells showed a stable polyclonal repertoire with shared TCRgamma sequences.

Each sorted gammadelta sample had TRG and TRD chains sequenced. TCRdb fed the multiplex PCR reads into CATT to redo clone calling. Seen here are tens of thousands of delta-chain clones, approximately 1.5% observed once, and the top ten hold 15%. Flow sorting of PBMC yielded separate Vgamma9/Vdelta2+ and Vdelta2-negative gammadelta T cell populations for bulk repertoire analysis. This chain joins TRDV2 and TRDJ1, with TRDD3 as a possible D gene (5 bases). Sequencing was done on a sample of gamma-delta T cells from blood. This clonotype was obtained from a pool of human donors (malaria-infected and uninfected, not separated). The CDR3 coding sequence is TGTGCCTGCGACACCGTAGGGGCTGGGTACTCCGATAAACTCATCTTT. This encodes CACDTVGAGYSDKLIF.